Below, 29 T cell receptor beta chains from the same sample are listed, as sequenced in a study of T cells in Graves' hyperthyroidism and ophthalmopathy. Researchers amplified the TCR beta CDR3 regions from RNA transcripts. The HTBI set primed first-round TCR CDR3 RT-PCR. TCRdb re-called the multiplex PCR reads with MiXCR, one entry per CDR3 protein. The sample lists 360,000 or so distinct CDR3 sequences, about 18% seen once, with 3% to 4.5% in the top ten. Material for sequencing was blood. All receptors come from a woman younger than 35 with Graves' hyperthyroidism.

This clonotype appeared many times. V and J are TRBV12-3 or TRBV12-4 and TRBJ2-2, with D perhaps TRBD1 (5 bases). V was trimmed by 6 bases and J by 1 base, leaving 12 bases between them. CDR3 length: 15 amino acids. The CDR3 sequence is CASSRKGQNTGELFF. The CDR3 bases are TGTGCCAGCAGCCGAAAGGGGCAGAACACCGGGGAGCTGTTTTTT.

This clonotype was observed a few times. The V call is TRBV20-1, the J call TRBJ1-5; a possible D gene is TRBD1 (5 bases). CDR3 length: 13 amino acids. Trimming left V 2 bases short and J 3 bases short, with 8 bases between. Germline V lookup: CDR1 DFQATT, CDR2 SNEGSKA (reference sequence). The CDR3: CSARQGPNQPQHF. The CDR3 DNA reads TGCAGTGCTAGACAGGGCCCCAATCAGCCCCAGCATTTT.

This clonotype was counted ten times or more. The chain is built from TRBV6-5 and TRBJ2-7; no reliable D call. The CDR3 totals 13 residues. The V end lost 10 bases, the J end lost 2 bases, and 15 bases lay between the germline ends. CDR1 and CDR2 (germline): MNHEY, SVGAGI. CDR3: CAICLAAAYEQYF. In nucleotides, the CDR3 is TGTGCCATCTGTTTGGCGGCGGCCTACGAGCAGTACTTC.

This clonotype has at least ten counts. The rearrangement links TRBV30 to TRBJ1-1, with unresolved D. This CDR3 contains 14 residues. The ends were cut back, 0 bases at V and 4 bases at J, with 12 bases in the middle. Germline CDR1 and CDR2: GTSNPN and SVGIG (reference sequence). The DNA of the CDR3 is TGTGCCTGGAGTGTACTGACCCTAAGCACTGAAGCTTTCTTT. Translation gives CAWSVLTLSTEAFF. The whole variable domain, remainder taken from reference TRBV30 and TRBJ1-1, is SQTIHQWPATLVQPVGSPLSLECTVEGTSNPNLYWYRQAAGRGLQLLFYSVGIGQISSEVPQNLSASRPQDRQFILSSKKLLLSDSGFYLCAWSVLTLSTEAFFGQGTRLTVV.

The table lists this clonotype with many counts. The CDR3 reads CASSEALGAGAFF. The CDR3 DNA sequence: TGTGCCAGCAGTGAAGCGCTGGGGGCTGGGGCTTTCTTT. The rearrangement joins TRBV2 to TRBJ1-1, with D tentatively TRBD1 (6 bases). Looked up from germline, CDR1 is SNHLY and CDR2 is FYNNEI. The CDR3 runs to 13 residues. Trimming pared 0 bases from V and 11 bases from J, leaving 13 bases between.

This clonotype has ten or more counts. The chain recombines TRBV12-3 or TRBV12-4 with TRBJ2-2, with D unclear. There are 15 residues in the CDR3. V dropped 5 bases and J dropped 6 bases, with 16 bases sitting between them. The CDR3: CASSPRLGSAGELFF. The CDR3, as DNA: TGTGCCAGCAGTCCCAGACTCGGCTCTGCCGGGGAGCTGTTTTTT.

This clonotype was counted at least ten times. V is TRBV10-3 and J is TRBJ1-1, with a tentative D call TRBD1 (6 bases). The germline gives CDR1 ENHRY, CDR2 SYGVKD. Trimming left V 6 bases short and J 4 bases short, with 15 bases between. This CDR3 is built from 14 residues. Here the CDR3 reads CAIREGDMSTEAFF. The CDR3 DNA is TGTGCCATCAGGGAGGGGGACATGTCCACTGAAGCTTTCTTT.

This rearrangement joins TRBV11-2 to TRBJ1-2; 7 nucleotides line up with TRBD1. Germline trimming cut 5 bases from V and 5 bases from J; bases unmatched to any gene: 14. Germline lookup yields CDR1 SGHAT and CDR2 FQNNGV. This CDR3 has 16 amino acids. Here the CDR3 reads CASSKGAIQAHYGYTF. The CDR3 DNA reads TGTGCCAGCAGCAAGGGGGCGATCCAAGCGCATTATGGCTACACCTTC.

This clonotype was seen a handful of times. J is TRBJ2-1 and V is TRBV10-1; TRBD2 matches at 9 bases. CDR1 and CDR2 (germline): WNHNN, SYGVQD (reference sequence). J was trimmed by 3 bases and V by 0 bases; bases with no gene match: 0. CDR3 length: 15 amino acids. The CDR3 DNA follows: TGCGCCAGCAGTGAGTCAGCGGGGGGCTACAATGAGCAGTTCTTC. Its translation: CASSESAGGYNEQFF.

This clonotype was seen repeatedly, ten times or more. V usage is TRBV28 and J usage is TRBJ2-5, with D perhaps TRBD2 (5 bases). Germline values: CDR1 MDHEN, CDR2 SYDVKM. With 6 bases removed from V and 0 bases from J, the gap between germline ends came to 14 bases. The CDR3 runs 15 residues. This CDR3 reads CASSPRGSYQETQYF. DNA for the CDR3: TGTGCCAGCAGCCCCCGGGGTTCGTACCAAGAGACCCAGTACTTC. The complete variable domain, with remaining parts taken from reference TRBV28 and TRBJ2-5, reads DVKVTQSSRYLVKRTGEKVFLECVQDMDHENMFWYRQDPGLGLRLIYFSYDVKMKEKGDIPEGYSVSREKKERFSLILESASTNQTSMYLCASSPRGSYQETQYFGPGTRLLVL.

Turning to this clonotype: The conserved closing phenylalanine or tryptophan is absent in this CDR3, likely reflecting a read error. The rearrangement joins TRBV6-1 to TRBJ2-3, with TRBD2 matching over 7 bases. V was clipped by 3 bases and J by 4 bases; unmatched bases: 4. This CDR3 is built from 14 residues. Germline lookup yields CDR1 MNHNS and CDR2 SASEGT. DNA of the CDR3: TGTGCCAGCAGTGAGGGTGGGGGGGCAGATACGCAGTATTGT. Amino acids: CASSEGGGADTQYC.

This clonotype has ten or more counts. The J gene is TRBJ1-2, the V gene TRBV18, with 9 bases identical to TRBD1. In germline, CDR1 is KGHSH, CDR2 LQKENI. The CDR3 is 13 residues long. V lost 4 bases and J lost 6; bases outside the gene matches: 3. CDR3 nucleotide sequence: TGTGCCAGCTCACTGCGACAGGGGGATGGCTACACCTTC. Translation gives CASSLRQGDGYTF.

The V call is TRBV20-1, the J call TRBJ1-1; 10 bases are a match to TRBD1. CDR3 length equals 14 residues. After removal of 7 bases from V and 3 bases from J, the junction contained 8 bases not matched to a gene. Germline assignment: CDR1 DFQATT and CDR2 SNEGSKA (reference sequence). The CDR3 region is CSVASGTGDTEAFF. As DNA, the CDR3 is TGCAGTGTAGCGTCCGGGACAGGGGACACTGAAGCTTTCTTT.

This clonotype was counted at least ten times. The chain recombines TRBV3-1 with TRBJ1-1; D call uncertain. CDR1 LGHDT and CDR2 YNNKEL come from the germline V gene (reference sequence). CDR3 length: 11 amino acids. Trimming left V 5 bases short and J 5 bases short, with 6 bases between. In nucleotides, the CDR3 is TGTGCCAGCAGCATTCGGACTGAAGCTTTCTTT. It codes for CASSIRTEAFF.

This clonotype was observed many times. This sequence joins TRBV30 and TRBJ1-1; TRBD1 might be the D (5 bases). This CDR3 region has 14 residues. Germline assignment: CDR1 GTSNPN and CDR2 SVGIG (reference sequence). Trimming left V 3 bases short and J 4 bases short, with 15 bases between. CDR3 region: CAWRKGRRGTEAFF. The CDR3 bases are TGTGCCTGGAGAAAGGGTCGTAGGGGCACTGAAGCTTTCTTT.

This sequence joins TRBV9 and TRBJ2-7, with 9 bases identical to TRBD1. The V gene's germline CDR1 is SGDLS and CDR2 YYNGEE. Trimming cost V 4 bases and J 2 bases; bases outside gene matches: 7. The CDR3 totals 15 residues. The CDR3, as DNA: TGTGCCAGCAGCCCGGTGGGACAGGGAGCCTACGAGCAGTACTTC. Its protein product is CASSPVGQGAYEQYF.

This clonotype was seen more than once but under ten times. The chain carries TRBV5-1 and TRBJ2-2; D is uncertain. With 0 bases removed from V and 6 bases from J, the gap between germline ends came to 9 bases. CDR1 and CDR2 from the germline V gene are SGHRS and YFSETQ. The CDR3 spans 14 residues. In DNA form, the CDR3 reads TGCGCCAGCAGCTTGGGGGGATTCCCCGGGGAGCTGTTTTTT. Translating it yields CASSLGGFPGELFF.

The chain recombines TRBV11-2 with TRBJ2-5, with D possibly matching TRBD2 (5 bases). Germline-derived CDR1 and CDR2 are SGHAT and FQNNGV. V was trimmed by 0 bases and J by 0 bases, leaving 8 bases between them. This CDR3 is 15 amino acids long. The CDR3 here is CASSLDGLNQETQYF. The CDR3 bases are TGTGCCAGCAGCTTAGATGGACTCAACCAAGAGACCCAGTACTTC.

This clonotype showed up just once. This may arise from a read error, as a much more abundant clone is one base away. The chain carries TRBV5-1 and TRBJ2-2, with D possibly called TRBD1 or TRBD2 (5 bases each). Looked up from germline, CDR1 is SGHRS and CDR2 is YFSETQ. This CDR3 contains 16 residues. In DNA form, the CDR3 reads TGCGCCAGCAGCCCCGAGGGGAGCTCTGATACCGGGGAGCTGTGTTTT. Translation gives CASSPEGSSDTGELCF. Looking up the rest from reference TRBV5-1 and TRBJ2-2 gives the full variable domain: KAGVTQTPRYLIKTRGQQVTLSCSPISGHRSVSWYQQTPGQGLQFLFEYFSETQRNKGNFPGRFSGRQFSNSRSEMNVSTLELGDSALYLCASSPEGSSDTGELCFGEGSRLTVL.

Many counts were recorded for this clonotype. This sequence joins TRBV15 and TRBJ1-2; 9 nucleotides align to TRBD1. The CDR3 is made up of 15 amino acids. V lost 1 base, J lost 8 bases, and 8 bases stayed unmatched. Germline CDR1 reads LNHNV; CDR2 reads YYDKDF (reference sequence). The CDR3 DNA follows: TGTGCCACCAGCAGAGGGTGGACAGGGGTCGGAGGCTACACCTTC. It yields the protein CATSRGWTGVGGYTF.

This clonotype occurred many times. V and J are TRBV11-2 and TRBJ1-1; TRBD1 agrees at 7 bases. J was trimmed by 5 bases and V by 7 bases; bases with no gene match: 7. The germline V gene has CDR1 SGHAT and CDR2 FQNNGV. The CDR3 is made up of 13 amino acids. The CDR3 region is CASKTGRGTEAFF. The CDR3 DNA follows: TGTGCCAGCAAGACAGGGAGGGGGACTGAAGCTTTCTTT. Using reference TRBV11-2 and TRBJ1-1 for the parts outside the CDR3, the full variable domain is EAGVAQSPRYKIIEKRQSVAFWCNPISGHATLYWYQQILGQGPKLLIQFQNNGVVDDSQLPKDRFSAERLKGVDSTLKIQPAKLEDSAVYLCASKTGRGTEAFFGQGTRLTVV.

Only a few counts were recorded for this clonotype. The chain employs TRBV20-1 and TRBJ2-2, with TRBD1 matching over 10 bases. The CDR3 is 15 amino acids. CDR1 is DFQATT, CDR2 SNEGSKA, per germline (reference sequence). With V trimmed by 6 bases and J by 0 bases, 4 bases remained unmatched. The CDR3 region has the DNA TGCAGTGCACCTGGACAGGGGGCGAACACCGGGGAGCTGTTTTTT. Amino acids: CSAPGQGANTGELFF.

This clonotype was found many times. V usage is TRBV2 and J usage is TRBJ2-5; D gene ambiguous. The CDR3 loop spans 13 amino acids. The V gene lost 6 bases and the J gene lost 4 bases, with 12 bases spanning the gap. CDR1 is SNHLY, CDR2 FYNNEI, per germline. CDR3 sequence: CASRTLGGETQYF. The CDR3 DNA reads TGTGCCAGCAGGACCCTCGGCGGAGAGACCCAGTACTTC.

The V and J genes are TRBV28 and TRBJ1-2; TRBD1 matches at 9 bases. Per germline, CDR1 MDHEN and CDR2 SYDVKM. The CDR3 extends over 14 amino acids. Trimming at V came to 6 bases and at J to 5 bases, leaving 7 bases not matched to a gene. The CDR3 spells CASSRQGGIYGYTF. The CDR3 nucleotides read TGTGCCAGCAGCCGACAGGGGGGTATATATGGCTACACCTTC.

This clonotype was found many times. The V and J genes are TRBV20-1 and TRBJ2-5; 7 bases match TRBD2. The CDR3 covers 13 residues. From germline, CDR1 is DFQATT and CDR2 SNEGSKA (reference sequence). With V trimmed by 3 bases and J by 1 base, 2 bases remained unmatched. The CDR3 region is CSARRGSQETQYF. CDR3 bases: TGCAGTGCTAGGCGGGGGTCCCAAGAGACCCAGTACTTC.

This clonotype was counted at least ten times. CDR3 sequence: CASSFVGPNQPQHF. The CDR3, as DNA: TGTGCCAGCAGTTTTGTGGGGCCCAATCAGCCCCAGCATTTT. The chain combines TRBV28 with TRBJ1-5, with D perhaps TRBD1 (5 bases). The CDR3 loop spans 14 amino acids. Trimming cost V 3 bases and J 3 bases, with 9 bases left between them. Germline CDR1 is MDHEN and CDR2 is SYDVKM.

Ten or more counts support this clonotype. The chain uses TRBV3-1 and TRBJ2-5; 9 bases agree with TRBD1. Germline loops: CDR1 LGHDT, CDR2 YNNKEL (reference sequence). V was pared by 2 bases and J by 5 bases, with 6 bases of the junction left unmatched. This CDR3 comprises 15 residues. The CDR3 DNA reads as TGTGCCAGCAGCCAACTTCGGACAGGGGTGGAGACCCAGTACTTC. It is translated as CASSQLRTGVETQYF.

This clonotype was seen ten or more times. The chain is built from TRBV7-2 and TRBJ2-7, with TRBD1 as a possible D gene (6 bases). This CDR3 comprises 14 residues. Trimming pared 4 bases from V and 2 bases from J, leaving 12 bases between. The V gene's germline CDR1 is SGHTA and CDR2 FQGNSA. The CDR3 DNA sequence: TGTGCCAGCAGCTACACAGGGACCGCCTACGAGCAGTACTTC. Its translation: CASSYTGTAYEQYF.

The gene calls are TRBV6-1 and TRBJ1-1, with no clear D. Trimming stripped 7 bases from V and 0 bases from J, with 21 bases between. This CDR3 is built from 17 residues. Germline CDR1 MNHNS, CDR2 SASEGT. The CDR3 nucleotides are TGTGCCAGCACCACCCGATGGGCAGGAGGCCTGAACACTGAAGCTTTCTTT. Amino acids: CASTTRWAGGLNTEAFF.